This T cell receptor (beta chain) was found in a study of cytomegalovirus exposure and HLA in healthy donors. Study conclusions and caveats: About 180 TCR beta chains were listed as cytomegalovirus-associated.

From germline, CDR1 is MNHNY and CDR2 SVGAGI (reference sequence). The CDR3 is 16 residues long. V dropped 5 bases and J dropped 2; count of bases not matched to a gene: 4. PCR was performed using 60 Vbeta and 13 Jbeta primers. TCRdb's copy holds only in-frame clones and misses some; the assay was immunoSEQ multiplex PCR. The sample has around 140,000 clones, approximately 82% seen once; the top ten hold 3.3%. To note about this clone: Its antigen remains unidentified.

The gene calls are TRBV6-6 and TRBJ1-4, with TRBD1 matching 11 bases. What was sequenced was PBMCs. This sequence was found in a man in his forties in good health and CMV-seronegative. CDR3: CASSPRTGGTNEKLFF. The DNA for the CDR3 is TGTGCCAGCAGTCCAAGGACAGGGGGCACTAATGAAAAACTGTTTTTT.